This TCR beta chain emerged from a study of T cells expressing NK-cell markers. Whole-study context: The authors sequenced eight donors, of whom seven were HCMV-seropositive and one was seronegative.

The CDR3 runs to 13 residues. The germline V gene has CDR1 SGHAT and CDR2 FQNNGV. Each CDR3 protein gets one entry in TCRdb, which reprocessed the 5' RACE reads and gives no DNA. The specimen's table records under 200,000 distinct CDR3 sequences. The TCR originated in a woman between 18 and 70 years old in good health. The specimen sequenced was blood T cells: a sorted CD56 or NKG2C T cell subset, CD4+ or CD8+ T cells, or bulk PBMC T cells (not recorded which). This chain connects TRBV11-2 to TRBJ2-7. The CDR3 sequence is CASSLDYWSEQYF.